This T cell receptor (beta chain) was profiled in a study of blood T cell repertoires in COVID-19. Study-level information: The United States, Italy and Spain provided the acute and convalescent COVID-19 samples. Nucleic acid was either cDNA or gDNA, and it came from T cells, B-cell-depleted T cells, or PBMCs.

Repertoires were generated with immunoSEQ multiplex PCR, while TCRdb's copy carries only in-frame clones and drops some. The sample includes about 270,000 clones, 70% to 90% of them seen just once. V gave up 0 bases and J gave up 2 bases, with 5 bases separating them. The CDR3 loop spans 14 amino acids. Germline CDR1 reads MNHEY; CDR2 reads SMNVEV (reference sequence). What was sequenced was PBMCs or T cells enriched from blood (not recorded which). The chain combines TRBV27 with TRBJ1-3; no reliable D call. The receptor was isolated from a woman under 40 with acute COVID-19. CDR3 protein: CASSLSGAGNTIYF. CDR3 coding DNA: TGTGCCAGCAGTTTATCCGGGGCTGGAAACACCATATATTTT.